The TCR beta chain described here comes from a study of T cells in Graves' hyperthyroidism and ophthalmopathy. Study-wide results and limits: Ophthalmopathy was distinguished from stable hyperthyroidism by 13 V-J signatures.

CDR3 length equals 16 residues. The junction had 10 bases not matched to a gene; V was cut back by 2 bases and J by 5 bases. The germline V gene has CDR1 MNHEY and CDR2 SVGEGT. Absent ophthalmopathy progression within 18 months defined stable Graves' hyperthyroidism. Orbital computed tomography and thyroid ultrasound, together with serum TRAb and thyroxine and clinical symptoms, were used for diagnoses. This sample holds PBMCs from approximately 9 ml fresh peripheral blood. Amplified TCR beta CDR3 regions derived from RNA transcripts. The TCR CDR3 first-round RT-PCR relied on the HTBI primer set. A single record per CDR3 protein comes from TCRdb applying MiXCR to the multiplex PCR reads. This table holds about 360,000 distinct CDR3 sequences, less than 15% found once. Many counts were recorded for this clonotype. What it binds is not known.

The sequence was collected from a woman in her late teens or twenties with Graves' hyperthyroidism. The sequencing input was blood. The chain links TRBV6-2 or TRBV6-3 to TRBJ2-5, with 8 nucleotides matching TRBD1. The CDR3 region has the DNA TGTGCCAGCAGTTACCCCGCCGGGACAGGAGGCGAGACCCAGTACTTC. Protein sequence: CASSYPAGTGGETQYF.